The clone carrying this TCR beta chain was observed at least ten times. V gave up 6 bases and J gave up 5 bases; unmatched junction bases: 7. The CDR3 totals 14 residues. Germline CDR1 and CDR2: MGHDK and SYGVNS. This specimen comes from a study of regulatory T cells in long-lasting Graves disease. As to time point: newly diagnosed GD, antithyroid drugs for less than 3 months. TCR sequences were obtained from RNA taken from PBMCs. CDR3-region Arm-PCR and iRepertoire HTBI primers produced the TCR beta libraries. Original processing methods: Taken together, the samples had 55 to 70 TRBV and approximately 13 TRBJ segments identified. TCRdb re-derived calls from the multiplex PCR reads in MiXCR, one entry per CDR3 protein. Clone size and V and J calls follow TCRdb, not the original study. The sample holds about 610,000 distinct CDR3 sequences, 16% seen once. A further study also used this sample, focusing on T cells in Graves' hyperthyroidism and ophthalmopathy. This second study says: A patient was excluded if there was uncontrolled infection, other autoimmune disease, pregnancy or lactation. Using the HTBI primer set, a first-round RT-PCR was run on the TCR CDR3.

This material consisted of peripheral blood mononuclear cells (PBMCs), taken at new diagnosis, from a patient treated with antithyroid drugs. The V and J genes are TRBV25-1 and TRBJ2-5; 9 nucleotides agree with TRBD1. The receptor comes from a man aged 18 to 30 with Graves disease. CDR3 residues: CASSPTGGRETQYF. In DNA, the CDR3 is TGTGCCAGCAGCCCTACAGGGGGCAGGGAGACCCAGTACTTC.